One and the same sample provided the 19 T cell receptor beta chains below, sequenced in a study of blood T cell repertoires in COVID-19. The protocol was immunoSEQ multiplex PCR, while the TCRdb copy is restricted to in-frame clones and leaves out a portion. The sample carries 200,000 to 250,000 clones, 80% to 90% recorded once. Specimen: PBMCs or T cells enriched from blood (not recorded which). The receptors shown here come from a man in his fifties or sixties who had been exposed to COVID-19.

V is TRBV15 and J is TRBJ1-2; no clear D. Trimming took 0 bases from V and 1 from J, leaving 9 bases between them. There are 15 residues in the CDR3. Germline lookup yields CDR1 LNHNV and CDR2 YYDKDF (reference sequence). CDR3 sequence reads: CATSRDEAVNYGYTF. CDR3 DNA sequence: TGTGCCACCAGCAGAGATGAGGCCGTTAACTATGGCTACACCTTC. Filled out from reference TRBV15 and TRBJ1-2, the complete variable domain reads DAMVIQNPRYQVTQFGKPVTLSCSQTLNHNVMYWYQQKSSQAPKLLFHYYDKDFNNEADTPDNFQSRRPNTSFCFLDIRSPGLGDTAMYLCATSRDEAVNYGYTFGSGTRLTVV.

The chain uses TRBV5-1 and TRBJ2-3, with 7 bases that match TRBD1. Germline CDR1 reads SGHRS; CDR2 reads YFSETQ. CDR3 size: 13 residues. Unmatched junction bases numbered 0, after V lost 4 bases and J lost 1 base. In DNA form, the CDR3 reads TGCGCCAGCAGCGGGACAGGCACAGATACGCAGTATTTT. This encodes CASSGTGTDTQYF.

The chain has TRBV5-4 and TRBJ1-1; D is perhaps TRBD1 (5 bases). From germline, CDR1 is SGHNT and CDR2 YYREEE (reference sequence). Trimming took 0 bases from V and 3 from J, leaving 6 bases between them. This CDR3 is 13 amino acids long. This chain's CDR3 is CASSLGRDTEAFF. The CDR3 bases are TGTGCCAGCAGCTTGGGCAGGGACACTGAAGCTTTCTTT.

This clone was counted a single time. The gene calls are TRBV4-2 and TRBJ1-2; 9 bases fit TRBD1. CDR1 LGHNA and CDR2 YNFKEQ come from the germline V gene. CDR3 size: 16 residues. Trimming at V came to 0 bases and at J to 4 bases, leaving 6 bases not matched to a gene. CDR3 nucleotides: TGTGCCAGCAGCCAAGAGACGCGGACAGGGGTCTATGGCTACACCTTC. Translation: CASSQETRTGVYGYTF.

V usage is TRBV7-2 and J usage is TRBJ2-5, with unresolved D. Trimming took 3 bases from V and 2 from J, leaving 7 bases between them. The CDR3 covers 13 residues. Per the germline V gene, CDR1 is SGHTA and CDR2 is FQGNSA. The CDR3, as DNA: TGTGCCAGCAGCTTTTCGCGTCAAGAGACCCAGTACTTC. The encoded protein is CASSFSRQETQYF.

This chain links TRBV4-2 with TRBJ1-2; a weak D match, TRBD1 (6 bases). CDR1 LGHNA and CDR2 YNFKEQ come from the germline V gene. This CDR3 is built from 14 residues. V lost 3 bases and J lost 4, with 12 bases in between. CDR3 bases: TGTGCCAGCAGCCACGGACAGACGGGCTATGGCTACACCTTC. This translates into CASSHGQTGYGYTF.

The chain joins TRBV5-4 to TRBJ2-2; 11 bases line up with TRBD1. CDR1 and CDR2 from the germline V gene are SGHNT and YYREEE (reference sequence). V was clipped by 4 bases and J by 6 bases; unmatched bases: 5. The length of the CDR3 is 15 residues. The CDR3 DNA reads TGTGCCAGCAGCCCCCCGGGACAGGGGGCCGGGGAGCTGTTTTTT. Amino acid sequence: CASSPPGQGAGELFF.

CDR3 sequence reads: CASSDGTTTKGYTF. CDR3 DNA: TGTGCCAGCAGTGACGGGACAACAACTAAGGGCTACACCTTC. This chain connects TRBV2 to TRBJ1-2; tentatively, D is TRBD1 (6 bases). There are 14 residues in the CDR3. V lost 3 bases and J lost 8, with 16 bases in between. Germline V gene data show CDR1 as SNHLY and CDR2 as FYNNEI. Supplemented by reference TRBV2 and TRBJ1-2, the full variable domain reads EPEVTQTPSHQVTQMGQEVILRCVPISNHLYFYWYRQILGQKVEFLVSFYNNEISEKSEIFDDQFSVERPDGSNFTLKIRSTKLEDSAMYFCASSDGTTTKGYTFGSGTRLTVV.

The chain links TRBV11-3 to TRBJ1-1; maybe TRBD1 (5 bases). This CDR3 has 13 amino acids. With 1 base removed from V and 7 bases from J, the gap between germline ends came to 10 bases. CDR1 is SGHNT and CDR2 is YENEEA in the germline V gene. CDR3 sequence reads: CASSLALGLEAFF. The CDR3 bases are TGTGCCAGCAGCTTAGCCCTGGGACTTGAAGCTTTCTTT.

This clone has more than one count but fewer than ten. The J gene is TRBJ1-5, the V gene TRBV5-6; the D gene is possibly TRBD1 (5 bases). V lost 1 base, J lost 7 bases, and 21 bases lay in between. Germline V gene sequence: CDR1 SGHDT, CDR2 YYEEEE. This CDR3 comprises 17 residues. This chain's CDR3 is CASSLRGLQSAVQPQHF. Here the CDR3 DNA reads TGTGCCAGCAGCTTGAGGGGACTCCAATCTGCAGTGCAGCCCCAGCATTTT.

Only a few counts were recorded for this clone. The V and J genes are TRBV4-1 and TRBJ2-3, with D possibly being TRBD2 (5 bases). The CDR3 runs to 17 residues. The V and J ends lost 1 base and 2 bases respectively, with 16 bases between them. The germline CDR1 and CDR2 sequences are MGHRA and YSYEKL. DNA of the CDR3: TGCGCCAGCAGCCAAGGCCAGACACTAGTTGACACAGATACGCAGTATTTT. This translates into CASSQGQTLVDTDTQYF.

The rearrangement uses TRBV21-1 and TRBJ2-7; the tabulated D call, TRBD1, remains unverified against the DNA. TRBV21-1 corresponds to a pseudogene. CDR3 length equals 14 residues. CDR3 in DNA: TGTGCCAGCAGCAAGACAGGGGGCGCGTACGAGCAGTACGTC. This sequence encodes CASSKTGGAYEQYV.

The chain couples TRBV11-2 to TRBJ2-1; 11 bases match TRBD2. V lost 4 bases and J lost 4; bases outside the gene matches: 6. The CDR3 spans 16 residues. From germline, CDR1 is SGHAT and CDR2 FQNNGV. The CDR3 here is CASSWGGLAVYNEQFF. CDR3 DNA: TGTGCCAGCAGCTGGGGGGGACTAGCGGTATACAATGAGCAGTTCTTC.

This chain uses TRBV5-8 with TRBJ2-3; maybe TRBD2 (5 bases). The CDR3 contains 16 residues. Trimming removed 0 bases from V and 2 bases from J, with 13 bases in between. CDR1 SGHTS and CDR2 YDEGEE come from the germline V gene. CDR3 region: CASSLGLAAFTDTQYF. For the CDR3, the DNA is TGTGCCAGCAGCTTGGGGCTAGCTGCGTTCACAGATACGCAGTATTTT.

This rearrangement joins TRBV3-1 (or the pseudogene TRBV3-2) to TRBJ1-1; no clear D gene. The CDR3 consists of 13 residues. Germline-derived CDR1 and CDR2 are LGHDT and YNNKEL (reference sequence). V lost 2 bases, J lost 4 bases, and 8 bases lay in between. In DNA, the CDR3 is TGTGCCAGCAGCCAAACGGCGGGCACTGAAGCTTTCTTT. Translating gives CASSQTAGTEAFF.

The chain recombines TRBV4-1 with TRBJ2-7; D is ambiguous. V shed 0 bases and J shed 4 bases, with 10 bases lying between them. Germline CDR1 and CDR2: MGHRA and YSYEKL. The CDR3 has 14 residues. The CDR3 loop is CASSQDTPTYEQYF. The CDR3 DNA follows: TGCGCCAGCAGCCAAGATACCCCAACATACGAGCAGTACTTC.

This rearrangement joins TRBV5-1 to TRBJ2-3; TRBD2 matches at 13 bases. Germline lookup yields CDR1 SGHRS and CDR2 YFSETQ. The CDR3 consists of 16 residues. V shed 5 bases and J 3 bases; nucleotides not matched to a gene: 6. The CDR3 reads CASRRGLAGNTDTQYF. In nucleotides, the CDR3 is TGCGCCAGCAGACGGGGACTAGCGGGAAATACAGATACGCAGTATTTT.

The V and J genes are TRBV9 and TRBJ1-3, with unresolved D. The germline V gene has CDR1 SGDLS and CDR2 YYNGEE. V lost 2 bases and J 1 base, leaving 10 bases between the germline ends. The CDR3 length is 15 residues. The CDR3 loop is CASSVERGSGNTIYF. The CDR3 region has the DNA TGTGCCAGCAGCGTCGAACGGGGTTCTGGAAACACCATATATTTT.

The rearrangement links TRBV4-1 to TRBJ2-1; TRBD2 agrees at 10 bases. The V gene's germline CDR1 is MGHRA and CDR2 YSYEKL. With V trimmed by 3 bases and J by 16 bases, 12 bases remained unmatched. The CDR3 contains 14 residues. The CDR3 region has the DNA TGCGCCAGCAGCCAGGTCTCTACTAGCGGGGTCTTCTTCTTC. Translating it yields CASSQVSTSGVFFF.